Detailed here is one TCR beta chain. The target antigen is unknown. The source of the sample is a study of lymphopenia after photon versus proton radiotherapy. General observations from the study: Post-nadir diversity loss with photons came from oligoclonal expansion, particularly CD8+ Temra cells. A bigger post-nadir fall in TCR diversity correlated inversely with survival time in deceased patients. Only patients who died were analyzed for survival; proton advantage is unproven. Photon-treated patients lost naive T cells and TCR diversity; proton-treated stayed stable.

This CDR3 is 14 amino acids long. Germline loops: CDR1 MNHNY, CDR2 SVGAGI (reference sequence). V shed 7 bases and J shed 3 bases, with 16 bases lying between them. The repertoire was sequenced with immunoSEQ multiplex PCR; TCRdb's copy has only in-frame clones and lacks some. Among tens of thousands of clones, about four fifths were seen once, and the ten largest hold under 25%. This specimen was peripheral blood, taken from a patient treated with proton-based radiotherapy. The sequence derives from a woman between 65 and 79 years old with pancreatic cancer. The V gene is TRBV6-6, the J gene TRBJ2-7, with D tentatively TRBD1 or TRBD2 (6 bases each). The CDR3 sequence is CASITKEGGYEQYF. CDR3 nucleotides: TGTGCCAGCATTACTAAGGAGGGGGGCTACGAGCAGTACTTC.